The 2 T cell receptor beta chains below all came from one sample that was sequenced in a study of blood T cell repertoires in COVID-19. The protocol was immunoSEQ multiplex PCR, while the TCRdb copy is restricted to in-frame clones and leaves out a portion. The data contain under 75,000 clones, about 90% of them singletons. The specimen was peripheral blood. The origin of the receptors is a human donor in a cohort sampled during active COVID-19.

This chain connects TRBV3-1 (or the pseudogene TRBV3-2) to TRBJ1-2, with TRBD1 identical over 10 bases. J lost 4 bases, V lost 3 bases, and 8 bases had no gene match. Germline CDR1 reads LGHDT; CDR2 reads YNNKEL (reference sequence). The CDR3 covers 16 residues. The DNA for the CDR3 is TGTGCCAGCAGCCATACACGGACAGGGGGATCCTATGGCTACACCTTC. Amino acids: CASSHTRTGGSYGYTF.

The gene calls are TRBV5-6 and TRBJ2-1, with 14 bases fitting TRBD2. Germline V gives CDR1 SGHDT, CDR2 YYEEEE. The trim removed 5 bases at V and 8 bases at J, leaving 9 bases unmatched. The CDR3 is made up of 16 amino acids. The CDR3 nucleotides read TGTGCCAGCAGTAAGCCCGGGACTAGCGGGAGAGATGAGCAGTTCTTC. Translation: CASSKPGTSGRDEQFF.